This T cell receptor (beta chain) was sequenced for a study of shared clonotypes between healthy human individuals. About the study: Each donor had three CD4 naive, three CD4 memory, two CD8 naive and one CD8 memory plate.

The CDR3 is 15 residues long. Germline CDR1 is MNHNS and CDR2 is SASEGT. J was trimmed by 3 bases and V by 6 bases; bases with no gene match: 11. TCRdb keeps only in-frame clones here, not all; method: immunoSEQ multiplex PCR. In the table there are 1.5 million to 2.5 million clones, about 95% of which are singletons. In the naive CD8 group, cells lacked CD45RO and were positively selected for CCR7, so terminally differentiated effector memory CD45RA+ cells were left out. This clonotype was sampled from a man aged 18 to 29 in good health. Sequencing was done on a sample of naive CD8+ T cells sorted from blood. This chain uses TRBV6-1 with TRBJ2-7; 7 bases are shared with TRBD2. CDR3 sequence: CASRGGDYSIYEQYF. CDR3 coding DNA: TGTGCCAGCAGGGGGGGGGACTACTCCATCTACGAGCAGTACTTC.